This TCR beta chain was sequenced in a study of blood T cell dynamics during melanoma immunotherapy. About the research overall: First-line therapy was either pembrolizumab or nivolumab with ipilimumab for metastatic melanoma.

Study results and limitations: It remained unknown if the driving T cell clones were melanoma-specific. Among sorted CD8+ subsets, immune-effector cells had the highest clonality and cell-free DNA similarity.

Comments on this clone: Its antigen is unidentified.

The CDR3 length is 13 residues. Per germline, CDR1 PRHDT and CDR2 FYEKMQ (reference sequence). The V and J ends lost 5 bases and 3 bases respectively, with 11 bases between them. Assay used: immunoSEQ multiplex PCR; TCRdb lists only in-frame clones, some missing. The sample includes 15,000 or so clones, approximately 94% of them seen just once. Documented time point: week 3, after first cycle of checkpoint inhibitor. Apart from a couple of fast progressors, RECIST 1.1 response was judged 12 weeks post-infusion. The origin of this receptor is a human donor with melanoma. The sample here was effector memory CD8+ T cells from blood, taken from a patient treated with checkpoint blockade. The chain couples TRBV13 to TRBJ2-7, with D tentatively TRBD2 (5 bases). This CDR3 reads CASSPRAVYEQYF. The CDR3 DNA reads TGTGCCAGCAGCCCGAGGGCAGTCTACGAGCAGTACTTC.